Listed below are T cell receptor beta chains from one sample, sequenced in a study of CD8+ T cells in alopecia areata. Method: immunoSEQ multiplex PCR; TCRdb's copy keeps in-frame clones and lacks some. Of about 130,000 clones listed, 58% are singletons. The sequencing here drew on CD4+ T cells sorted from blood, taken at week 0. The receptors were gathered from a human donor with alopecia areata. The CDR3 runs from the conserved cysteine through the conserved F or W. D genes are given only for firm matches. Only some rows state a clone size, as once, few, many or a class for expanded clones.

TRBJ1-2	few	TRBV5-4	NA	TGTGCCAGCAGCTTGGACAGGGAAGAAGGCTACACCTTC	CASSLDREEGYTF
TRBJ2-7	few	TRBV29-1	NA	TGCAGCGTTAAAGGCTTTCTCTACGAGCAGTACTTC	CSVKGFLYEQYF
TRBJ1-1	once	TRBV27	NA	TGTGCCAGCAGTTTCGACAGATCGAACACTGAAGCTTTCTTT	CASSFDRSNTEAFF
TRBJ1-5	NA	TRBV27	NA	TGTGCCACCGCAGGGGCAAACGGCAATCAGCCCCAGCATTTT	CATAGANGNQPQHF
TRBJ2-3	once	TRBV27	TRBD2	TGTGCCAGCAGTTTCGTTAGCGGGGGGGCAATCACAGATACGCAGTATTTT	CASSFVSGGAITDTQYF
TRBJ1-6	once	TRBV9	NA	TGTGCCAGCAGCCGGACAGACGATTCACCCCTCCACTTT	CASSRTDDSPLHF
TRBJ1-3	few	TRBV6-5	NA	TGTGCCAGCAGTGCGAGCTACTCTGGAAACACCATATATTTT	CASSASYSGNTIYF
TRBJ1-1	once	TRBV5-1	NA	TGCGCCAGCAGCCTAGGGAGCCACACTGAAGCTTTCTTT	CASSLGSHTEAFF
TRBJ2-3	NA	TRBV27	TRBD2	TGTGCCAGCAGTTTAGCCCTCGCTAGCGGGGTCACAGATACGCAGTATTTT	CASSLALASGVTDTQYF
TRBJ1-1	few	TRBV19	TRBD1	TGTGCCAGTAGCCGCGGGGACAGGAACACTGAAGCTTTCTTT	CASSRGDRNTEAFF
TRBJ2-1	NA	TRBV7-2	NA	TGTGCCAGCAGCCGGATTGTGTACAGGGATAATGAGCAGTTCTTC	CASSRIVYRDNEQFF
TRBJ1-5	NA	TRBV9	TRBD1	TGTGCCAGCAGTGAAGGACAGGGTAGCAATCAGCCCCAGCATTTT	CASSEGQGSNQPQHF
TRBJ1-5	NA	TRBV6-1	NA	TGTGCCAGCAGTGAACCCACTGGAAAAGCCGTCGATCAGCCCCAGCATTTT	CASSEPTGKAVDQPQHF
TRBJ2-2	NA	TRBV29-1	NA	TGCAGCGTCGGTAGGACAACCAACACCGGGGAGCTGTTTTTT	CSVGRTTNTGELFF
TRBJ1-3	few	TRBV13	TRBD1	TGTGCCAGCAACGCCAGGGGGAAGGCAGCACAGGGTAACACCATATATTTT	CASNARGKAAQGNTIYF
TRBJ2-2	NA	TRBV5-4	TRBD2	TGTGCCAGCAGCTTGGGGCTAGCGGAGGTCACCGGGGAGCTGTTTTTT	CASSLGLAEVTGELFF
TRBJ1-2	NA	TRBV5-1	TRBD1	TGCGCCAGCAGCTCTCGGGACAGCGGCTACACCTTC	CASSSRDSGYTF
TRBJ1-2	NA	TRBV4-3	NA	TGCGCCAGCAGCCAAGGTCAGGGTCTGATGAATGGCTACACCTTC	CASSQGQGLMNGYTF
TRBJ2-3	NA	TRBV11-2	TRBD2	TGTGCCAGCAGCTTAGGGACTAGCGCAGATACGCAGTATTTT	CASSLGTSADTQYF
TRBJ1-5	NA	TRBV18	NA	TGTGCCAGCTCAACACAGATGCAGCCCCAGCATTTT	CASSTQMQPQHF
TRBJ2-1	NA	TRBV20-1	NA	TGCAGTGCTACCTCTACGGATGAGCAGTTCTTC	CSATSTDEQFF
TRBJ1-2	once	TRBV5-4	NA	TGTGCCAGCAGCATCTTTGACCTAGGGGGGAGCTATGGCTACACCTTC	CASSIFDLGGSYGYTF
TRBJ2-1	few	TRBV29-1	NA	TGCAGCGTTGTAAGACTAGACCCCTCCAATGAGCAGTTCTTC	CSVVRLDPSNEQFF
TRBJ2-7	NA	TRBV28	TRBD1	TGTGCCAGCAGTCTAAAAGGACAGGGGCTGGGATACGAGCAGTACTTC	CASSLKGQGLGYEQYF
TRBJ2-1	NA	TRBV7-2	TRBD2	TGTGCCAGCAGCTTAGTAGGGACTAGCGGGGACAATGAGCAGTTCTTC	CASSLVGTSGDNEQFF
TRBJ2-2	NA	TRBV2	NA	TGTGCCAGCAGCGGCAGGGAGGCCACCGGGGAGCTGTTTTTT	CASSGREATGELFF
TRBJ2-3	NA	TRBV28	NA	TGTGCCAGCAGGGGTGGGGCAGATACGCAGTATTTT	CASRGGADTQYF
TRBJ2-1	NA	TRBV28	NA	TGTGCCAGCAGTTTCCGGGGTGAGCAGTTCTTC	CASSFRGEQFF
TRBJ1-6	once	TRBV25-1	NA	TGTGCCAGCAGCCCGCTAAGTTCACCCCTCCACTTT	CASSPLSSPLHF
TRBJ2-7	NA	TRBV30	TRBD2	TGTGCCTGGGCCAGTAGCGGGACTTCCTACGAGCAGTACTTC	CAWASSGTSYEQYF
TRBJ2-7	NA	TRBV29-1	TRBD1	TGCAGCTTCTCCCGGGACAGGGTTACCGAGCAGTACTTC	CSFSRDRVTEQYF
TRBJ1-6	once	TRBV6-5	NA	TGTGCCAGCAGCTCGGGACGGAACTATAATTCACCCCTCCACTTT	CASSSGRNYNSPLHF
TRBJ2-3	NA	TRBV9	NA	TGTGCCAGCAGCGTAGCTCCCGGCACAGATACGCAGTATTTT	CASSVAPGTDTQYF
TRBJ1-2	few	TRBV5-6	TRBD1	TGTGCCAGCAGCCCGGGACAGAACTATGGCTACACCTTC	CASSPGQNYGYTF
TRBJ2-5	NA	TRBV4-3	NA	TGCGCCAGCAGCCAAGAAGGACAACAAGAGACCCAGTACTTC	CASSQEGQQETQYF
TRBJ2-3	few	TRBV29-1	NA	TGCAGCGTCAACAGAGGACGAGATACGCAGTATTTT	CSVNRGRDTQYF
TRBJ2-7	NA	TRBV7-3	TRBD1	TGTGCCAGCAGCTTAGACCCGGGACAGGGTCAGCAGCAGTACTTC	CASSLDPGQGQQQYF
TRBJ1-2	NA	TRBV7-2	NA	TGTGCCAGCAGCCGGGACCGTAACTATGGCTACACCTTC	CASSRDRNYGYTF
TRBJ2-3	NA	TRBV4-1	NA	TGCGCCAGCAGCTGGGGGACCTCCCGCACAGATACGCAGTATTTT	CASSWGTSRTDTQYF
TRBJ1-4	NA	TRBV7-2	NA	TGTGCCAGCAGCCGACAGGCAACTAATGAAAAACTGTTTTTT	CASSRQATNEKLFF
TRBJ2-7	NA	TRBV7-2	NA	TGTGCCAGCAGCTTAGGAGGGAGCACCTACGAGCAGTACTTC	CASSLGGSTYEQYF
TRBJ2-5	NA	TRBV6-6	NA	TGTGCCAGCAGTCCCCCCCGGTACCAGGAGACCCAGTACTTC	CASSPPRYQETQYF
TRBJ2-2	few	TRBV7-9	TRBD2	TGTGCCAGCAGCCCAAGTATAGCGGGAGCGAACACCGGGGAGCTGTTTTTT	CASSPSIAGANTGELFF
TRBJ1-1	few	TRBV5-1	TRBD1	TGCGCCAGCAGCTCAGGACAGGGGGCTGAAGCTTTCTTT	CASSSGQGAEAFF
TRBJ2-6	NA	TRBV7-2	NA	TGTGCCAGCAGCTTAGCAGCTGGGGCCAACGTCCTGACTTTC	CASSLAAGANVLTF